The 20 T cell receptor beta chains presented below share a single source sample, sequenced in a study of T cell responses to AZD1222 COVID-19 vaccine. TCRdb's copy holds only in-frame clones and misses some; the assay was immunoSEQ multiplex PCR. The sample shows over 130,000 clones, 85% to 95% of them seen only once. This material consisted of peripheral blood, taken on day 0 of AZD1222 vaccination. Receptors were obtained from an adult in good health.

The rearrangement joins TRBV3-1 (or the pseudogene TRBV3-2) to TRBJ2-5; D possibly corresponds to TRBD1 (6 bases). The CDR3 runs to 16 residues. The V and J ends lost 1 base and 5 bases respectively, with 17 bases between them. The germline CDR1 and CDR2 sequences are LGHDT and YNNKEL (reference sequence). CDR3 DNA: TGTGCCAGCAGCCAAGGGGCCCGTACAAGGGGGGAGACCCAGTACTTC. Amino acid sequence: CASSQGARTRGETQYF.

The chain couples TRBV7-2 to TRBJ1-1; 9 nucleotides agree with TRBD1. The CDR3 length is 18 residues. Germline-derived CDR1 and CDR2 are SGHTA and FQGNSA. The V segment lost 1 base and the J segment 0 bases; nucleotides outside the gene matches: 9. The CDR3 DNA reads as TGTGCCAGCAGCTTAGTTGCGACAGGGGGAGCAATGAACACTGAAGCTTTCTTT. Amino acids: CASSLVATGGAMNTEAFF.

With regard to this clone: This CDR3 fails to terminate in the conserved phenylalanine or tryptophan, so it likely reflects a read error. The DNA is left out, because the CDR3 cannot be placed on it with certainty; the CDR3 is given as TCRdb lists it. CDR3 sequence reads: CASSTGLAGGHSSY. This chain connects TRBV11-2 to TRBJ2-7; the tabulated D call, TRBD2, remains unverified against the DNA. Termini included, the CDR3 measures 14 amino acids. The germline V gene has CDR1 SGHAT and CDR2 FQNNGV.

The rearrangement uses TRBV7-9 and TRBJ2-7, with 10 nucleotides matching TRBD1. CDR3 length: 14 residues. With 9 bases clipped from V and 6 bases from J, the junction kept 11 bases outside the gene matches. Germline-derived CDR1 and CDR2 are SEHNR and FQNEAQ (reference sequence). The CDR3 sequence: CARRETGGRPEQYF. The CDR3 nucleotides read TGTGCCAGGCGGGAGACAGGGGGCCGTCCCGAGCAGTACTTC.

A few counts support this clone. J is TRBJ1-6 and V is TRBV4-3, with unresolved D. In germline, CDR1 is LGHNA, CDR2 YSLEER. Trimming took off 3 bases at V and 7 bases at J, with 10 bases between the two ends. The CDR3 totals 14 residues. In DNA, the CDR3 is TGCGCCAGCAGCCAGACTTTGGAGAATTCACCCCTCCACTTT. Amino acid sequence: CASSQTLENSPLHF.

The chain combines TRBV9 with TRBJ2-1, with TRBD2 matching 13 bases. Germline lookup yields CDR1 SGDLS and CDR2 YYNGEE. V lost 0 bases to trimming and J lost 1 base; unmatched junction nucleotides: 7. The length of the CDR3 is 19 residues. The CDR3 region is CASSVEGTSGILSYNEQFF. The CDR3 DNA reads TGTGCCAGCAGCGTAGAGGGGACTAGCGGGATTCTGTCCTACAATGAGCAGTTCTTC.

CDR3 in amino acids: CASSVDGGVNEQYF. The CDR3 coding sequence is TGTGCCAGCAGTGTCGACGGGGGGGTAAACGAGCAGTACTTC. The chain carries TRBV2 and TRBJ2-7, with TRBD2 matching 8 bases. The V gene's germline CDR1 is SNHLY and CDR2 FYNNEI. The V gene end was trimmed by 4 bases and the J gene end by 5 bases; junction bases not matched to a gene: 7. CDR3 length: 14 amino acids.

The chain is built from TRBV9 and TRBJ2-2; 11 positions match TRBD2. Germline assignment: CDR1 SGDLS and CDR2 YYNGEE. This CDR3 spans 20 amino acids. Trimming took 3 bases from V and 6 from J; bases not matched to a gene: 19. CDR3 DNA sequence: TGTGCCAGCAGCGGATTAGCGGGAGGGCCGGGTCTTCGCCCCCCCGGGGAGCTGTTTTTT. Its protein product is CASSGLAGGPGLRPPGELFF.

This chain joins TRBV14 and TRBJ1-5; D not certain. The CDR3 sequence is 15 residues long. The germline V and J ends were trimmed by 1 base and 3 bases, with 10 bases remaining between them. CDR1 and CDR2 (germline): SGHDN, FVKESK. The chain's CDR3 is CASSQVALINQPQHF. The CDR3 DNA reads TGTGCCAGCAGCCAAGTAGCGCTGATCAATCAGCCCCAGCATTTT.

The rearrangement links TRBV7-2 to TRBJ2-2; TRBD1 is a possible D gene (6 bases). The germline V gene has CDR1 SGHTA and CDR2 FQGNSA. The CDR3 contains 16 residues. Between the trimmed V and J ends, which lost 4 bases and 5 bases, there was a span of 17 bases. CDR3 sequence reads: CASSSQTGTPTGELFF. The DNA of the CDR3 is TGTGCCAGCAGCTCTCAAACAGGGACCCCAACCGGGGAGCTGTTTTTT.

The chain links TRBV27 to TRBJ2-1; D is undetermined. This CDR3 contains 12 residues. Germline lookup yields CDR1 MNHEY and CDR2 SMNVEV (reference sequence). Trimming took 2 bases from V and 8 from J, leaving 7 bases between them. CDR3 in DNA: TGTGCCAGCAGTTTAAACCGGGATGAGCAGTTCTTC. This codes for CASSLNRDEQFF.

This rearrangement joins TRBV11-2 to TRBJ1-1; D not resolved. This CDR3 comprises 13 residues. CDR1 is SGHAT, CDR2 FQNNGV, per germline. V was pared by 1 base and J by 4 bases, with 7 bases between. The CDR3 region is CASSLVGSTEAFF. The CDR3 DNA sequence: TGTGCCAGCAGCTTAGTGGGGTCCACTGAAGCTTTCTTT.

V and J are TRBV10-3 and TRBJ1-2; no definite D call. Trimming left V 0 bases short and J 0 bases short, with 5 bases between. Germline CDR1 reads ENHRY; CDR2 reads SYGVKD. CDR3 length: 14 residues. Written as DNA, the CDR3 is TGTGCCATCAGTGAGTCGCCTTCTAACTATGGCTACACCTTC. Residues: CAISESPSNYGYTF.

CDR3 in amino acids: CASSLGGTGELFF. The CDR3 coding sequence is TGTGCCAGCAGCTTAGGTGGGACCGGGGAGCTGTTTTTT. This chain links TRBV7-8 with TRBJ2-2; no clear D gene. This CDR3 has 13 amino acids. V was pared by 1 base and J by 5 bases, with 5 bases between. The germline V gene encodes CDR1 SGHVS and CDR2 FQNEAQ.

The gene calls are TRBV5-5 and TRBJ1-4; D is uncertain. Trimming removed 7 bases at V and 0 bases at J, with 10 bases between. Looked up from germline, CDR1 is SGHKS and CDR2 is YYEKEE (reference sequence). There are 14 residues in the CDR3. In DNA form, the CDR3 reads TGTGCCAGCTCGAAAACCGCAACTAATGAAAAACTGTTTTTT. Its protein is CASSKTATNEKLFF.

V is TRBV19 and J is TRBJ1-1; D gene unclear. The CDR3 length is 14 residues. Trimming removed 1 base at V and 2 bases at J, with 8 bases between. Germline-derived CDR1 and CDR2 are LNHDA and SQIVND (reference sequence). CDR3 in DNA: TGTGCCAGTAGTATAGTAGCAGGAAACACTGAAGCTTTCTTT. It yields the protein CASSIVAGNTEAFF.

V gene TRBV3-1 (or the pseudogene TRBV3-2) combines with J gene TRBJ2-1; 12 positions agree with TRBD2. Germline CDR1 is LGHDT and CDR2 is YNNKEL (reference sequence). This CDR3 is 15 amino acids long. Trimming took 1 base from V and 10 from J; bases not matched to a gene: 5. The CDR3 protein is CASSQGPSGRGEQFF. The CDR3 DNA follows: TGTGCCAGCAGCCAAGGCCCTAGCGGGAGGGGGGAGCAGTTCTTC.

DNA for the CDR3: TGTGCCAACGTACCCGACTTGCTGGCCCGGGATATGAACACTGAAGCTTTCTTT. It specifies CANVPDLLARDMNTEAFF. V usage is TRBV27 and J usage is TRBJ1-1; D unresolved. From germline, CDR1 is MNHEY and CDR2 SMNVEV (reference sequence). Trimming took 10 bases from V and 0 from J, leaving 27 bases between them. This CDR3 region has 18 residues.

This clone appeared once. The genes are TRBV4-2 and TRBJ2-7; 7 bases align to TRBD2. There are 15 residues in the CDR3. Germline-derived CDR1 and CDR2 are LGHNA and YNFKEQ. The ends lost 4 bases at V and 5 bases at J; junction bases unmatched: 11. CDR3 amino acids: CASSRSASGGNEQYF. The CDR3 bases are TGTGCCAGCAGCCGGTCGGCTAGCGGTGGCAACGAGCAGTACTTC.

V gene TRBV7-5 combines with J gene TRBJ1-2. TRBV7-5 is a pseudogene. There are 14 residues in the CDR3. The CDR3 DNA reads as TGTGTCAGAAGCCCCTGCCAGGGGAGGTGGGGCTACACCTTC. Residues: CVRSPCQGRWGYTF.